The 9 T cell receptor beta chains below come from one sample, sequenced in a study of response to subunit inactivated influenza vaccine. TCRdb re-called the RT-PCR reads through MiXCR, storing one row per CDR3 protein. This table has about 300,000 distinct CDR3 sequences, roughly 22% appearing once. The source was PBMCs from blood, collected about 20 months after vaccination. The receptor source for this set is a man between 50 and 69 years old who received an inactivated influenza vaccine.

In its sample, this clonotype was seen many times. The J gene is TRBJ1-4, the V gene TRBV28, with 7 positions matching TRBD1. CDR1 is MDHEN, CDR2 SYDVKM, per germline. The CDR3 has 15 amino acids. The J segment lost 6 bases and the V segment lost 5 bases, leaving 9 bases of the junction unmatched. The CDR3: CASSLLTGDHEKLFF. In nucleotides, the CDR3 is TGTGCCAGCAGTCTACTCACAGGGGATCATGAAAAACTGTTTTTT.

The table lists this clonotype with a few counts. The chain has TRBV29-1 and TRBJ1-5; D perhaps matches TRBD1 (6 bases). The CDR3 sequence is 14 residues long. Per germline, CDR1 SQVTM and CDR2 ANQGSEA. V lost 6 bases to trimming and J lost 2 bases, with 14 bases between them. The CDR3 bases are TGCAGCGTAGGGGGGCGATGGGGCAATCAGCCCCAGCATTTT. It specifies CSVGGRWGNQPQHF.

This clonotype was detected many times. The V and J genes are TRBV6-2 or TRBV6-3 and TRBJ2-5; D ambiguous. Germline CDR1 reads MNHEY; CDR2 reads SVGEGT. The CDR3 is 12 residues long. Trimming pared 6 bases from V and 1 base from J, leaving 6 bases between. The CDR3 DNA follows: TGTGCCAGCAGAACCGTCCAAGAGACCCAGTACTTC. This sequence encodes CASRTVQETQYF.

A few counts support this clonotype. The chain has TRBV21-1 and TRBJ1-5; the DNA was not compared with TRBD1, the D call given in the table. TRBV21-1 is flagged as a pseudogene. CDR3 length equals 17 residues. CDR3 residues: CASSKTPGQGTYQPQHF. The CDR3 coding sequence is TGTGCCAGCAGCAAAACTCCGGGACAGGGGACGTATCAGCCCCAGCATTTT.

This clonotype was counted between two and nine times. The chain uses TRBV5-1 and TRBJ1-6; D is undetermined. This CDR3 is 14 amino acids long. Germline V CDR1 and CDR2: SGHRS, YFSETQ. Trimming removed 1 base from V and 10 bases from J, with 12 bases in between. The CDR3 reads CASSLSGYGSPLHF. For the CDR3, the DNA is TGCGCCAGCAGCTTGAGCGGGTACGGGTCACCCCTCCACTTT.

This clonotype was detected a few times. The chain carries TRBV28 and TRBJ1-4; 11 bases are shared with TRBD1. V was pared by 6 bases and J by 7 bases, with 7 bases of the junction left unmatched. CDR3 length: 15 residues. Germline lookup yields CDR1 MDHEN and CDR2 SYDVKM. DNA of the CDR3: TGTGCCAGCAGAGCCCGGACAGGGGGCCGTGAAAAACTGTTTTTT. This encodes CASRARTGGREKLFF. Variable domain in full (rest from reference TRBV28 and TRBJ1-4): DVKVTQSSRYLVKRTGEKVFLECVQDMDHENMFWYRQDPGLGLRLIYFSYDVKMKEKGDIPEGYSVSREKKERFSLILESASTNQTSMYLCASRARTGGREKLFFGSGTQLSVL.

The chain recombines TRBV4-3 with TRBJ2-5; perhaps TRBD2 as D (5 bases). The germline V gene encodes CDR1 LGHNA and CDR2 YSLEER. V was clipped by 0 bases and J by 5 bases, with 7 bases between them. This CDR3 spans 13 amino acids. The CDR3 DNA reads TGCGCCAGCAGCCAAGAATGGAGGGAGACCCAGTACTTC. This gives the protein CASSQEWRETQYF.

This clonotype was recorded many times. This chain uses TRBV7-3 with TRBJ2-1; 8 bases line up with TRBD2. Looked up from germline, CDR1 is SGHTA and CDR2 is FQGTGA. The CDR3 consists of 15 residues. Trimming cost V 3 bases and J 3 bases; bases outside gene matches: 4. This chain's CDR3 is CASSFSGARYNEQFF. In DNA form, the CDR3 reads TGTGCCAGCAGCTTTAGCGGGGCCCGCTACAATGAGCAGTTCTTC.

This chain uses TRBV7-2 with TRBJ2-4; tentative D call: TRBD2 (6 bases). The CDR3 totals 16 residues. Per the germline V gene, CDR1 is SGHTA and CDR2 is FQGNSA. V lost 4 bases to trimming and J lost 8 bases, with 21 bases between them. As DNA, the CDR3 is TGTGCCAGCAGCTACACCGATTTGGGTTGGGAGGACATTCAGTACTTC. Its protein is CASSYTDLGWEDIQYF.